Below are 3 T cell receptor beta chains sequenced from a single sample in a study of cytomegalovirus exposure and HLA in healthy donors. 13 Jbeta primers and 60 Vbeta primers were used for the PCR. Using immunoSEQ multiplex PCR, the repertoire was profiled, and TCRdb retains in-frame clones only, with some absent. The sample has approximately 100,000 clones, around 77% seen once. Source material: PBMCs. The source of these receptors is a man aged 35-49 years in good health and CMV-seropositive.

The V call is TRBV9, the J call TRBJ2-6, with D uncertain. Germline V gene data show CDR1 as SGDLS and CDR2 as YYNGEE. The CDR3 is made up of 18 amino acids. V lost 1 base, J lost 4 bases, and 18 bases lay in between. CDR3 coding DNA: TGTGCCAGCAGCGTAACGGGTGAAGGTTTTTCCGGGGCCAACGTCCTGACTTTC. This sequence encodes CASSVTGEGFSGANVLTF.

The CDR3 is CASSLTRSGESTGELFF. The DNA of the CDR3 is TGTGCCAGCAGCTTAACGCGTAGCGGGGAAAGCACCGGGGAGCTGTTTTTT. The chain links TRBV7-9 to TRBJ2-2; 8 nucleotides align to TRBD2. Germline V CDR1 and CDR2: SEHNR, FQNEAQ (reference sequence). Trimming removed 2 bases from V and 4 bases from J; junction bases left unmatched: 9. This CDR3 comprises 17 residues.

This clone was recorded once. The chain employs TRBV7-3 and TRBJ2-1; TRBD2 matches 12 bases. The CDR3 runs 16 residues. V lost 7 bases to trimming and J lost 1 base; unmatched junction nucleotides: 5. Germline lookup yields CDR1 SGHTA and CDR2 FQGTGA. CDR3 nucleotide sequence: TGTGCCAGCACTAGCGGGGGGGGTGGTTCCTACAATGAGCAGTTCTTC. Translating gives CASTSGGGGSYNEQFF. The variable domain in full, completed from reference TRBV7-3 and TRBJ2-1, reads GAGVSQTPSNKVTEKGKYVELRCDPISGHTALYWYRQSLGQGPEFLIYFQGTGAADDSGLPNDRFFAVRPEGSVSTLKIQRTERGDSAVYLCASTSGGGGSYNEQFFGPGTRLTVL.